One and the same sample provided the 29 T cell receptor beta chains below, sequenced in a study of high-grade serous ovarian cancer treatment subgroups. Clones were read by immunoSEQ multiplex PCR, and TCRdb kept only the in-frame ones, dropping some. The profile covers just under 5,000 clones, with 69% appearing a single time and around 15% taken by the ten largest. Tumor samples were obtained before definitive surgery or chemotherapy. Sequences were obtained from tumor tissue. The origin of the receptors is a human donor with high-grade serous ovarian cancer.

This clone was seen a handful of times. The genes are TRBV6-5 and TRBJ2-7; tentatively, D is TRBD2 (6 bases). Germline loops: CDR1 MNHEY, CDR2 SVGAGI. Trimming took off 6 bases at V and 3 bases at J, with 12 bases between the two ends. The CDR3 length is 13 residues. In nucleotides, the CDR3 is TGTGCCAGCAGCCCCGGAGGGATCTACGAGCAGTACTTC. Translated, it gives CASSPGGIYEQYF.

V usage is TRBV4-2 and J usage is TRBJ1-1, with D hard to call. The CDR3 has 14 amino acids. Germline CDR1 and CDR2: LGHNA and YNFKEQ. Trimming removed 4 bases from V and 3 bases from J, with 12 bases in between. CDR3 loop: CASSPRPTDTEAFF. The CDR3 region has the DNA TGTGCCAGCAGCCCCCGGCCGACGGACACTGAAGCTTTCTTT.

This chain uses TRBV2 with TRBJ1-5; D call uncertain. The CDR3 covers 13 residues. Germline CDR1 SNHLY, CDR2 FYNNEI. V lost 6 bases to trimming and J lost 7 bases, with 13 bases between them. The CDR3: CASRRTESQPQHF. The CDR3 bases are TGTGCCAGCAGACGGACTGAATCGCAGCCCCAGCATTTT.

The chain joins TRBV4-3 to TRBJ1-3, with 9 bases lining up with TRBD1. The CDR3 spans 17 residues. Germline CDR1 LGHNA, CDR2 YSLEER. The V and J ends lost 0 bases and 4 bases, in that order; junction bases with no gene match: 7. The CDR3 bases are TGCGCCAGCAGCCAAGATTGGACAGGGGCTGCCGGAAACACCATATATTTT. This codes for CASSQDWTGAAGNTIYF.

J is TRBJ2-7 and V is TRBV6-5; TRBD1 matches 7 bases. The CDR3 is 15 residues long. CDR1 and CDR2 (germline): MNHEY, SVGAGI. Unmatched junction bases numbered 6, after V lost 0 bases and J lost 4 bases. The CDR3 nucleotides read TGTGCCAGCAGTTACTCGAGGGACAGCCATTACGAGCAGTACTTC. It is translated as CASSYSRDSHYEQYF.

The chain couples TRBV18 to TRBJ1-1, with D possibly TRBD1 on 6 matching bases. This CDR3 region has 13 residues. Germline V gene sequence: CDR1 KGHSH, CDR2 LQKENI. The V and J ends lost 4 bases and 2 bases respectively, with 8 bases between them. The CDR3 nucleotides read TGTGCCAGCTCACTCAGGGGAAACACTGAAGCTTTCTTT. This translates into CASSLRGNTEAFF.

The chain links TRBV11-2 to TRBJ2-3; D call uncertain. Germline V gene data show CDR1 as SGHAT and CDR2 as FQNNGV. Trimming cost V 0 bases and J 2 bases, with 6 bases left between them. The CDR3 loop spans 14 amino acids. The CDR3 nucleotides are TGTGCCAGCAGCTTAGATCTCCTCACAGATACGCAGTATTTT. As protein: CASSLDLLTDTQYF. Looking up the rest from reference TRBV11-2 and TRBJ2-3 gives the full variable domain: EAGVAQSPRYKIIEKRQSVAFWCNPISGHATLYWYQQILGQGPKLLIQFQNNGVVDDSQLPKDRFSAERLKGVDSTLKIQPAKLEDSAVYLCASSLDLLTDTQYFGPGTRLTVL.

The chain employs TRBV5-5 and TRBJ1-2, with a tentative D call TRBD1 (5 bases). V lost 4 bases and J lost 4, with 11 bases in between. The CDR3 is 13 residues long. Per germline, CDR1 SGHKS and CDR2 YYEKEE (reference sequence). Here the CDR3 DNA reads TGTGCCAGCAGCCTCAGGGTCGGCTATGGCTACACCTTC. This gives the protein CASSLRVGYGYTF.

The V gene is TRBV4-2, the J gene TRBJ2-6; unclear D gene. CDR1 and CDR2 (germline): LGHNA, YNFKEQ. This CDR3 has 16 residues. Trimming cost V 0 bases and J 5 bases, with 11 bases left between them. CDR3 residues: CASSQDDLGRANVLTF. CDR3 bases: TGTGCCAGCAGCCAAGACGACCTCGGTCGGGCCAACGTCCTGACTTTC.

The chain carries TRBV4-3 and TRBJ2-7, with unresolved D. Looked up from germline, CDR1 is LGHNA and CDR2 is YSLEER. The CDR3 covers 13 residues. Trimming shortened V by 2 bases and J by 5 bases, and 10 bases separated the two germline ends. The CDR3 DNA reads TGCGCCAGCAGCCAATCCCCTCGTAACGAGCAGTACTTC. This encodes CASSQSPRNEQYF.

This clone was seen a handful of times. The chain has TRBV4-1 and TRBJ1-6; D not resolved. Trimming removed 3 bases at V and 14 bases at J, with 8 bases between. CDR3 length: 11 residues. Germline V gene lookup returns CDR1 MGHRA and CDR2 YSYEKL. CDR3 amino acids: CASSHVGTLHF. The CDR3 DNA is TGCGCCAGCAGCCATGTAGGGACCCTCCACTTT.

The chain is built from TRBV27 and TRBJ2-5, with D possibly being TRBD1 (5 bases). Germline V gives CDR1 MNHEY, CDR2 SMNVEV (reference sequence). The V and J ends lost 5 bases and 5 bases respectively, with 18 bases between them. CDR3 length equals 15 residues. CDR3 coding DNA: TGTGCCAGCAGTCCCAATTTTGGGGCCCGGGAGACCCAGTACTTC. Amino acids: CASSPNFGARETQYF.

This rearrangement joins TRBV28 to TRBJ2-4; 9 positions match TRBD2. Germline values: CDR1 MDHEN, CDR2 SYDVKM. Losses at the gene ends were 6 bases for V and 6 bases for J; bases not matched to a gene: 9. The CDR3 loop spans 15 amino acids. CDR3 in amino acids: CASRPAGGTGNIQYF. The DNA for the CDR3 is TGTGCCAGCAGACCAGCGGGGGGCACCGGAAACATTCAGTACTTC. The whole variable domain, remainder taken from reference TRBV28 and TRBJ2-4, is DVKVTQSSRYLVKRTGEKVFLECVQDMDHENMFWYRQDPGLGLRLIYFSYDVKMKEKGDIPEGYSVSREKKERFSLILESASTNQTSMYLCASRPAGGTGNIQYFGAGTRLSVL.

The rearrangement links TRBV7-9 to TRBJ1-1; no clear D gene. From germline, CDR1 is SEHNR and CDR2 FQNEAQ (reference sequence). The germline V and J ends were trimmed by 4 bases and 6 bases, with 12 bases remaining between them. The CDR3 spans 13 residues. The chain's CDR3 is CASSSSRSPEAFF. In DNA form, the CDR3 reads TGTGCCAGCAGCTCTTCCCGATCCCCTGAAGCTTTCTTT.

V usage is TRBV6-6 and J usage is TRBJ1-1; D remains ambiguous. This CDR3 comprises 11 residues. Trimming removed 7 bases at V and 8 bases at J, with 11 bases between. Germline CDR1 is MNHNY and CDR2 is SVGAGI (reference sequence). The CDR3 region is CASTEDPEAFF. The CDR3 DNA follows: TGTGCCAGCACCGAGGACCCCGAAGCTTTCTTT.

This CDR3 reads CASSLALGNSPLHF. Here the CDR3 DNA reads TGTGCCAGCAGCTTAGCTTTGGGGAATTCACCCCTCCACTTT. The genes are TRBV7-9 and TRBJ1-6; D gene uncertain. Between the trimmed V and J ends, which lost 0 bases and 7 bases, there was a span of 7 bases. CDR1 SEHNR and CDR2 FQNEAQ come from the germline V gene (reference sequence). There are 14 residues in the CDR3.

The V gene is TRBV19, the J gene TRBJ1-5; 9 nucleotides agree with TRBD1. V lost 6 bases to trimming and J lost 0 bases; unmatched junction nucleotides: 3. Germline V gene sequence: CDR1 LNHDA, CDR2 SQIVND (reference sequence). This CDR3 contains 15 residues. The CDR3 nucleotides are TGTGCCAGTAGCGGACAGGGGTATAGCAATCAGCCCCAGCATTTT. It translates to CASSGQGYSNQPQHF.

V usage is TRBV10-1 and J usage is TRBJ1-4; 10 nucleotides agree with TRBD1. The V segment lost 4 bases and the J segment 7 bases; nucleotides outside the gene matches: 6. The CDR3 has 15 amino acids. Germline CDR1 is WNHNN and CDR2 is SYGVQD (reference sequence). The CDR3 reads CASSAGTGEGEKLFF. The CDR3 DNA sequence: TGCGCCAGCAGTGCCGGGACAGGGGAAGGTGAAAAACTGTTTTTT.

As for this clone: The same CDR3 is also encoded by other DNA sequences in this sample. The CDR3 region is CASSLDNEQFF. Written as DNA, the CDR3 is TGTGCCAGCAGCCTCGATAATGAGCAGTTCTTC. This chain connects TRBV9 to TRBJ2-1; no reliable D call. Between the trimmed V and J ends, which lost 4 bases and 7 bases, there was a span of 6 bases. Per the germline V gene, CDR1 is SGDLS and CDR2 is YYNGEE. The CDR3 covers 11 residues.

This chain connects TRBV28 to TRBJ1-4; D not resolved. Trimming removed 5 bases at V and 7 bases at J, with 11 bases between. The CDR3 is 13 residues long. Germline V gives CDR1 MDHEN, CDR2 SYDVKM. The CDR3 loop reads CASSTPRVEKLFF. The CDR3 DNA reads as TGTGCCAGCAGTACTCCTAGGGTTGAAAAACTGTTTTTT.

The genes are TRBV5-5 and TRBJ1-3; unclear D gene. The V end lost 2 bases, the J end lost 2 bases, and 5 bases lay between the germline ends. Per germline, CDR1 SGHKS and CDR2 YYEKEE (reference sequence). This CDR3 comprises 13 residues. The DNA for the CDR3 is TGTGCCAGCAGCTTATCGGCTGGAAACACCATATATTTT. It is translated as CASSLSAGNTIYF. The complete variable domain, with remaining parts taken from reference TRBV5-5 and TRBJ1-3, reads DAGVTQSPTHLIKTRGQQVTLRCSPISGHKSVSWYQQVLGQGPQFIFQYYEKEERGRGNFPDRFSARQFPNYSSELNVNALLLGDSALYLCASSLSAGNTIYFGEGSWLTVV.

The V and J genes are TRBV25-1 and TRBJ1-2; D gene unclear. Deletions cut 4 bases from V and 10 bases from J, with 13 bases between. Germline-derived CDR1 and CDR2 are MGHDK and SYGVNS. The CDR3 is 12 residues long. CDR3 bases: TGTGCCAGCAGTGTCTCAAGATGGGACTACACCTTC. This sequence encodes CASSVSRWDYTF.

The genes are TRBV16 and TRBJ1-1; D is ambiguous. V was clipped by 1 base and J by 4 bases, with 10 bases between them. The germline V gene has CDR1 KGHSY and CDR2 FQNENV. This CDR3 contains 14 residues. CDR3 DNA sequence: TGTGCCAGCAGCCAATTGGCGTCAGGCACTGAAGCTTTCTTT. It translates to CASSQLASGTEAFF.

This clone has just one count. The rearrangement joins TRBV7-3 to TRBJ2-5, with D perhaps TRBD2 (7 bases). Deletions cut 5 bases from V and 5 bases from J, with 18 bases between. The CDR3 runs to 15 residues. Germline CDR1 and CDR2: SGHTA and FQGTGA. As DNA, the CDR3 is TGTGCCAGCAGCCAAAGGGGGGGCGGAGGGGAGACCCAGTACTTC. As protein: CASSQRGGGGETQYF.

CDR3 protein: CASSQLGQGNTGELFF. For the CDR3, the DNA is TGTGCCAGCAGCCAGTTAGGACAGGGGAACACCGGGGAGCTGTTTTTT. V gene TRBV4-2 combines with J gene TRBJ2-2; 8 bases match TRBD1. Germline loops: CDR1 LGHNA, CDR2 YNFKEQ. The length of the CDR3 is 16 residues. The V segment lost 3 bases and the J segment 1 base; nucleotides outside the gene matches: 4.

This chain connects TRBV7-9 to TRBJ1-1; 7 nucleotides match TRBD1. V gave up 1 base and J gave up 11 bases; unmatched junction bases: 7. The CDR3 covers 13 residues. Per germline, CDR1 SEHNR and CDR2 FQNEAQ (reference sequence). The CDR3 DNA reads TGTGCCAGCAGCTTAGAGCCGACAGGGCTCGCTTTCTTT. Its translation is CASSLEPTGLAFF.

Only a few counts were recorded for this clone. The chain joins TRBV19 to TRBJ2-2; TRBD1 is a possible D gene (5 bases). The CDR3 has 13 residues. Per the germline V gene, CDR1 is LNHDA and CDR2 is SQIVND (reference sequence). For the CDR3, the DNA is TGTGCTGGGGCAGACGCGAACACCGGGGAGCTGTTTTTT. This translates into CAGADANTGELFF.

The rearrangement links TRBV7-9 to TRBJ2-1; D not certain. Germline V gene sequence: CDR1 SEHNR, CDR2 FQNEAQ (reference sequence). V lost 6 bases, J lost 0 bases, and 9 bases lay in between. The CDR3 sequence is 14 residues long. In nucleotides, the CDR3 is TGTGCCAGCAGAGAGGACGGCTCCTACAATGAGCAGTTCTTC. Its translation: CASREDGSYNEQFF.

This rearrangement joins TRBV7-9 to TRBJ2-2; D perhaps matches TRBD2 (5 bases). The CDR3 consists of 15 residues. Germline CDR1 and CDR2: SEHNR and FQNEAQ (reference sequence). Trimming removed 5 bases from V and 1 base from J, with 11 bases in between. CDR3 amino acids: CASSGRVLNTGELFF. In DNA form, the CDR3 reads TGTGCCAGCAGCGGGCGGGTGTTGAACACCGGGGAGCTGTTTTTT.